This TCR beta chain was documented in a study of shared clonotypes between healthy human individuals. The study's findings and limits: The sampled material consisted only of blood, and tissue repertoires are likely to differ.

As to this clone: Antigen unknown.

The germline gives CDR1 SGHTA, CDR2 FQGNSA. CDR3 length equals 15 residues. J gave up 0 bases and V 5 bases, and 3 bases lay outside the gene matches. Donors included only healthy HIV-negative adults lacking recent acute infections or vaccinations. The protocol was immunoSEQ multiplex PCR, while the TCRdb copy is restricted to in-frame clones and leaves out a portion. The sample lists fewer than 600,000 clones; roughly 77% were seen once. This receptor was taken from a woman aged 35 to 49 in good health. Some clones in this sample may be carry-over from other donors' samples. Source material: PBMCs. The chain joins TRBV7-2 to TRBJ2-1; 8 positions agree with TRBD2. The CDR3 DNA follows: TGTGCCAGCAGCAAAAGCGGGAGCTCCTACAATGAGCAGTTCTTC. Residues: CASSKSGSSYNEQFF.